This TCR beta chain was sequenced for a study of blood T cell repertoires in COVID-19. About the research overall: Acute and convalescent COVID-19 specimens originated in the United States, Italy and Spain. T cells, B-cell-depleted T cells, or PBMCs supplied cDNA or gDNA.

Method: immunoSEQ multiplex PCR; TCRdb's copy keeps in-frame clones and lacks some. The table has 390,000 or so clones, approximately 90% seen once. Cohort 3 recovery required two negative PCRs, clearance, or symptom resolution. The sample was PBMCs or T cells enriched from blood (not recorded which). This receptor was identified in a man aged 18 to 30 who had recovered from COVID-19.

The DNA of the CDR3 is TGTGCCTGGAGTGGAACTAGCACAGATACGCAGTATTTT. Protein product: CAWSGTSTDTQYF. V is TRBV30 and J is TRBJ2-3, with D hard to call. Germline V CDR1 and CDR2: GTSNPN, SVGIG (reference sequence). The CDR3 consists of 13 residues. V was pared by 1 base and J by 0 bases, with 5 bases between.